Listed here are 17 T cell receptor beta chains from one sample, sequenced in a study of CD8+ T cells in alopecia areata. RNA extraction was followed by reverse transcription into cDNA, which acted as the sequencing template. The repertoire was sequenced with immunoSEQ multiplex PCR; TCRdb's copy has only in-frame clones and lacks some. The sample shows 20,000 to 30,000 clones, 40% to 65% of them seen only once. The sequenced material came from NKG2D-high CD8+ T cells sorted from blood. The origin of the receptors is a human donor with alopecia areata.

CDR3 sequence: CASSPEVSADTQYF. CDR3 DNA sequence: TGTGCCAGCAGCCCCGAGGTTTCCGCAGATACGCAGTATTTT. The genes are TRBV4-2 and TRBJ2-3; no clear D. Germline V gives CDR1 LGHNA, CDR2 YNFKEQ. V was cut by 4 bases and J by 4 bases, with 12 bases left in between. The CDR3 has 14 amino acids.

This clone came up a few times. The chain carries TRBV5-1 and TRBJ2-1; 7 bases are a match to TRBD2. This CDR3 region has 15 residues. J gave up 5 bases and V 9 bases, and 14 bases lay outside the gene matches. CDR1 SGHRS and CDR2 YFSETQ come from the germline V gene. DNA of the CDR3: TGCGCCACCAAGCGTGGGGGGGAGATAAACAATGAGCAGTTCTTC. Translating gives CATKRGGEINNEQFF. The complete variable domain, with remaining parts taken from reference TRBV5-1 and TRBJ2-1, reads KAGVTQTPRYLIKTRGQQVTLSCSPISGHRSVSWYQQTPGQGLQFLFEYFSETQRNKGNFPGRFSGRQFSNSRSEMNVSTLELGDSALYLCATKRGGEINNEQFFGPGTRLTVL.

The chain carries TRBV29-1 and TRBJ1-2; no reliable D call. The CDR3 length is 11 residues. Germline V gene lookup returns CDR1 SQVTM and CDR2 ANQGSEA. For the CDR3, the DNA is TGCAGTGCCCCTTTCAACTATGGCTACACCTTC. This codes for CSAPFNYGYTF.

By proportion, this clone is medium-sized (0.01 to 0.1%). The J gene is TRBJ2-1, the V gene TRBV13; tentative D call: TRBD2 (5 bases). V lost 5 bases, J lost 2 bases, and 16 bases lay in between. The germline V gene has CDR1 PRHDT and CDR2 FYEKMQ (reference sequence). The CDR3 has 16 amino acids. Written as DNA, the CDR3 is TGTGCCAGCAGCCCTTTCGAACTAGGGCCCTACAATGAGCAGTTCTTC. Translated, it gives CASSPFELGPYNEQFF.

By sample share, this clone is medium-sized. The chain uses TRBV4-1 and TRBJ1-1; D gene unclear. The CDR3 has 15 amino acids. Per germline, CDR1 MGHRA and CDR2 YSYEKL. V lost 5 bases, J lost 5 bases, and 18 bases lay in between. CDR3 protein: CASSTPDRLGTEAFF. CDR3 coding DNA: TGCGCCAGCAGCACACCGGACCGTCTGGGTACTGAAGCTTTCTTT.

V is TRBV27 and J is TRBJ1-1; D is ambiguous. Germline-derived CDR1 and CDR2 are MNHEY and SMNVEV (reference sequence). Trimming stripped 0 bases from V and 0 bases from J, with 11 bases between. The CDR3 covers 16 residues. The CDR3 bases are TGTGCCAGCAGTTTATCTCATGACGCTCTGAACACTGAAGCTTTCTTT. Translating gives CASSLSHDALNTEAFF.

The chain recombines TRBV6-1 with TRBJ2-5; perhaps D is TRBD1 or TRBD2 (5 bases each). Trimming shortened V by 8 bases and J by 4 bases, and 5 bases separated the two germline ends. CDR1 and CDR2 from the germline V gene are MNHNS and SASEGT. There are 10 residues in the CDR3. CDR3 protein: CASGGETQYF. CDR3 nucleotides: TGTGCCAGCGGGGGAGAGACCCAGTACTTC.

The chain employs TRBV7-9 and TRBJ2-7; D is perhaps TRBD1 (6 bases). The V and J ends lost 5 bases and 3 bases respectively, with 17 bases between them. Germline V CDR1 and CDR2: SEHNR, FQNEAQ (reference sequence). The CDR3 runs 15 residues. The CDR3 loop reads CASSPGARAVYEQYF. CDR3 nucleotides: TGTGCCAGCAGCCCAGGGGCGAGGGCGGTCTACGAGCAGTACTTC.

The gene calls are TRBV27 and TRBJ2-1, with 11 bases matching TRBD2. CDR1 and CDR2 (germline): MNHEY, SMNVEV (reference sequence). The junction had 8 bases not matched to a gene; V was cut back by 5 bases and J by 5 bases. The CDR3 runs 16 residues. The CDR3 DNA reads as TGTGCCAGCAGTCCCCTGACTAGCGGGATAGACAATGAGCAGTTCTTC. Translated, it gives CASSPLTSGIDNEQFF.

This clone was counted between two and nine times. The chain employs TRBV6-5 and TRBJ1-5; D is uncertain. V was trimmed by 6 bases and J by 9 bases, leaving 12 bases between them. Germline V gene data show CDR1 as MNHEY and CDR2 as SVGAGI. The CDR3 totals 12 residues. CDR3 residues: CASSRGGAPQHF. CDR3 in DNA: TGTGCCAGCAGCCGTGGTGGCGCGCCCCAGCATTTT.

This chain links TRBV7-8 with TRBJ2-7, with TRBD1 matching 7 bases. V lost 5 bases, J lost 1 base, and 2 bases stayed unmatched. The CDR3 is made up of 13 amino acids. CDR1 and CDR2 from the germline V gene are SGHVS and FQNEAQ. CDR3 DNA sequence: TGTGCCAGCAGCCCGGGACAGTCCTACGAGCAGTACTTC. This codes for CASSPGQSYEQYF.

This clone showed up just a few times. The gene calls are TRBV10-2 and TRBJ2-5, with 8 bases aligning to TRBD2. V shed 4 bases, J shed 4 bases, and the junction held 8 bases outside the gene matches. Germline V lookup: CDR1 WSHSY, CDR2 SAAADI. CDR3 size: 15 residues. CDR3 sequence reads: CASSVPAGALETQYF. The CDR3 DNA reads TGCGCCAGCAGTGTTCCAGCGGGAGCCCTAGAGACCCAGTACTTC.

This clone was picked up a small number of times. The chain joins TRBV28 to TRBJ2-1, with D perhaps matching TRBD2 (5 bases). Germline CDR1 MDHEN, CDR2 SYDVKM. The V end lost 6 bases, the J end lost 8 bases, and 20 bases lay between the germline ends. This CDR3 has 15 residues. The chain's CDR3 is CASSRPGSPTDEQFF. DNA for the CDR3: TGTGCCAGCAGCCGGCCGGGATCACCGACGGATGAGCAGTTCTTC.

This chain connects TRBV7-8 to TRBJ2-7, with D hard to call. CDR1 SGHVS and CDR2 FQNEAQ come from the germline V gene. V lost 0 bases and J lost 4, with 10 bases in between. The CDR3 is made up of 14 amino acids. As DNA, the CDR3 is TGTGCCAGCAGCTTAGCGATGAGTTATTACGAGCAGTACTTC. It encodes CASSLAMSYYEQYF.

There are a few counts of this clone. The chain employs TRBV15 and TRBJ2-5, with D perhaps TRBD2 (5 bases). Germline assignment: CDR1 LNHNV and CDR2 YYDKDF (reference sequence). The CDR3 sequence is 15 residues long. Trimming pared 1 base from V and 5 bases from J, leaving 14 bases between. For the CDR3, the DNA is TGTGCCACCAGCAGAGGTGTTCATCCGGGGGAGACCCAGTACTTC. Translating gives CATSRGVHPGETQYF. The full variable domain, completed using reference TRBV15 and TRBJ2-5, is DAMVIQNPRYQVTQFGKPVTLSCSQTLNHNVMYWYQQKSSQAPKLLFHYYDKDFNNEADTPDNFQSRRPNTSFCFLDIRSPGLGDTAMYLCATSRGVHPGETQYFGPGTRLLVL.

The rearrangement uses TRBV4-1 and TRBJ1-5, with TRBD1 as a possible D gene (6 bases). CDR3 length: 15 residues. Germline CDR1 MGHRA, CDR2 YSYEKL. V was shortened by 0 bases and J by 4 bases, with 10 bases between the two germline ends. The CDR3 region is CASSQERTVNQPQHF. CDR3 coding DNA: TGCGCCAGCAGCCAAGAAAGGACAGTAAATCAGCCCCAGCATTTT.

The CDR3 DNA is TGTGCCATCAAGGGCCAGGGCCAAAAGGGTACTGAAGCTTTCTTT. Its translation is CAIKGQGQKGTEAFF. J is TRBJ1-1 and V is TRBV10-3, with D perhaps matching TRBD1 (5 bases). Germline V gives CDR1 ENHRY, CDR2 SYGVKD. The CDR3 spans 15 residues. V was pared by 7 bases and J by 5 bases, with 20 bases between.